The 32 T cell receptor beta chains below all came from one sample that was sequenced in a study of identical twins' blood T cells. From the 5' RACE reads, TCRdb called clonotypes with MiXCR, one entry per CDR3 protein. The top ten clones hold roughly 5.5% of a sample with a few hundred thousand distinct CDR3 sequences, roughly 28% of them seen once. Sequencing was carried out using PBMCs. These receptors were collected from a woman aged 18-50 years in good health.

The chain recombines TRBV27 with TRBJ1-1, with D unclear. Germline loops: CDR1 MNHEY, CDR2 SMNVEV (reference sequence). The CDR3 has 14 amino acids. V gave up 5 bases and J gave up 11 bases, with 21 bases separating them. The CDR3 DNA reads TGTGCCAGCAGTCCCTCGGCAGCGGATCCCCGGGCTTTCTTT. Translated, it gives CASSPSAADPRAFF.

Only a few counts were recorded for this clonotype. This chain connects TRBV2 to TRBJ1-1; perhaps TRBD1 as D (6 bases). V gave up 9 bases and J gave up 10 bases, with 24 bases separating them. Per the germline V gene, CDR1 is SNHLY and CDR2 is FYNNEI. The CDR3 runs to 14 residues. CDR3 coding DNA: TGTGCCAGTAAGCGTCGCGACGCCCTGGGGGCAGCTTTCTTT. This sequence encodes CASKRRDALGAAFF.

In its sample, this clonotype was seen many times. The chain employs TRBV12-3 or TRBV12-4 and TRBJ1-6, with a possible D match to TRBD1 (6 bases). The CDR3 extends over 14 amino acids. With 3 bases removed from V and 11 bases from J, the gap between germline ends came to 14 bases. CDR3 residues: CASSLGASLTPLHF. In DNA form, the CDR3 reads TGTGCCAGCAGTTTGGGGGCCAGTTTAACACCCCTCCACTTT.

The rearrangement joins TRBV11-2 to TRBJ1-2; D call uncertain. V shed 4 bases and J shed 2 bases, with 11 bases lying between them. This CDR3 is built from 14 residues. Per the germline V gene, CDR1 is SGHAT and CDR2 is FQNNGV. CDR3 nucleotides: TGTGCCAGCAGCTATATGGGTCAGAACTATGGCTACACCTTC. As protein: CASSYMGQNYGYTF.

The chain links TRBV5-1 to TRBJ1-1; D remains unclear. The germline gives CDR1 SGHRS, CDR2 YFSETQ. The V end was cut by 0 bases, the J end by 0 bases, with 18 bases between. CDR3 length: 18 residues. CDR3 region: CASSLAVGNRIMNTEAFF. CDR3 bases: TGCGCCAGCAGCTTGGCCGTGGGGAACAGAATAATGAACACTGAAGCTTTCTTT. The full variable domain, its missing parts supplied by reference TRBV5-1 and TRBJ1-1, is KAGVTQTPRYLIKTRGQQVTLSCSPISGHRSVSWYQQTPGQGLQFLFEYFSETQRNKGNFPGRFSGRQFSNSRSEMNVSTLELGDSALYLCASSLAVGNRIMNTEAFFGQGTRLTVV.

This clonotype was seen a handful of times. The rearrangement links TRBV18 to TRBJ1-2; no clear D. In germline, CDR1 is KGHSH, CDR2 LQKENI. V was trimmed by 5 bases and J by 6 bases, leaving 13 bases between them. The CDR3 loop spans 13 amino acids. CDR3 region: CASSATWGDGYTF. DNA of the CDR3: TGTGCCAGCTCAGCCACTTGGGGAGATGGCTACACCTTC.

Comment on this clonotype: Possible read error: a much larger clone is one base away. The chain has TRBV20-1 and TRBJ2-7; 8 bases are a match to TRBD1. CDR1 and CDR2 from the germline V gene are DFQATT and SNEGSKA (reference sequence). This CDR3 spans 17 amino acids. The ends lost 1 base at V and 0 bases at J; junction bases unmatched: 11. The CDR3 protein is CSARVDRDRYLSYEQYF. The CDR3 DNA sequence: TGCAGTGCTAGAGTGGATAGGGACAGGTATCTCTCCTACGAGCAGTACTTC.

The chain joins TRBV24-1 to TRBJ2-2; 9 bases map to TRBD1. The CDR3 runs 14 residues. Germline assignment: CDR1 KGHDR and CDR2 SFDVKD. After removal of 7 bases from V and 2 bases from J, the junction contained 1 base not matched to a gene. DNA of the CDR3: TGTGCCACCAGGGGACAGGGTAACACCGGGGAGCTGTTTTTT. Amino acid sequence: CATRGQGNTGELFF.

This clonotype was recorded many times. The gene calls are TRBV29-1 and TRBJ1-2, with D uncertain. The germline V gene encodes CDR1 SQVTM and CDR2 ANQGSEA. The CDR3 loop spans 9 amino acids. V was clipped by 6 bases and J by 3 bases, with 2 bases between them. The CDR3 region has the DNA TGCAGCGTGGACTATGGCTACACCTTC. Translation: CSVDYGYTF.

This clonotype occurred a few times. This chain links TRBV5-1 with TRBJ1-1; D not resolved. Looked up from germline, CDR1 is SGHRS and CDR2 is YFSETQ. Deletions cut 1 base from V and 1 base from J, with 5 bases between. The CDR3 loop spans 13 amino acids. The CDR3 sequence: CASSLKENTEAFF. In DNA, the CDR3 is TGCGCCAGCAGCTTGAAGGAGAACACTGAAGCTTTCTTT.

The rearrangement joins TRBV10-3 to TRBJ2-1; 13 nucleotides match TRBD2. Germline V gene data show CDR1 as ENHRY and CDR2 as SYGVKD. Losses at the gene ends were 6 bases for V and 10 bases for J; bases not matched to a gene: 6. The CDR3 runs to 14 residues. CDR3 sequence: CAIRPGLAGMEQFF. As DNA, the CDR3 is TGTGCCATCAGACCGGGACTAGCGGGGATGGAGCAGTTCTTC.

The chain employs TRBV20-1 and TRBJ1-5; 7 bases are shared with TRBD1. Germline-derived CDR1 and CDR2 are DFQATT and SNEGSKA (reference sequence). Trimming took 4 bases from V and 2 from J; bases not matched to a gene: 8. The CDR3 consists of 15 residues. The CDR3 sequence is CSATLQGDGNQPQHF. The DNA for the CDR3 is TGCAGTGCTACACTCCAGGGGGATGGCAATCAGCCCCAGCATTTT.

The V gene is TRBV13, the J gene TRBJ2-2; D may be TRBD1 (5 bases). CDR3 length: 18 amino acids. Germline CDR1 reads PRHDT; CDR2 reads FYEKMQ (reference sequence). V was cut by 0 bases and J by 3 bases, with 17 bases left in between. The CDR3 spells CASSLGLISDIHTGELFF. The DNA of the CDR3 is TGTGCCAGCAGCTTAGGCCTAATTTCGGACATCCACACCGGGGAGCTGTTTTTT.

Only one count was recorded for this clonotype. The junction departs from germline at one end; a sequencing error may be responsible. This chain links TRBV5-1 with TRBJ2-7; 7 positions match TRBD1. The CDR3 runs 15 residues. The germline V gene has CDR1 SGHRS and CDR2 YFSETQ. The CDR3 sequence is CACSLGGTDTYEQYF. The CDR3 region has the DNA TGCGCCTGCAGCTTGGGTGGGACAGACACCTACGAGCAGTACTTC. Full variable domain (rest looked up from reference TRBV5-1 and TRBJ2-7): KAGVTQTPRYLIKTRGQQVTLSCSPISGHRSVSWYQQTPGQGLQFLFEYFSETQRNKGNFPGRFSGRQFSNSRSEMNVSTLELGDSALYLCACSLGGTDTYEQYFGPGTRLTVT.

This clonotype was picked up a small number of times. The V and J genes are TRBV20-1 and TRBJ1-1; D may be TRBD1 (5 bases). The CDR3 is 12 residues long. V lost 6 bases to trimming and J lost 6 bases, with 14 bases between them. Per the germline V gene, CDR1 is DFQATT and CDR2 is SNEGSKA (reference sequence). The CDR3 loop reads CSAVGGFPEAFF. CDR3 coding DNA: TGCAGTGCAGTGGGGGGTTTCCCTGAAGCTTTCTTT.

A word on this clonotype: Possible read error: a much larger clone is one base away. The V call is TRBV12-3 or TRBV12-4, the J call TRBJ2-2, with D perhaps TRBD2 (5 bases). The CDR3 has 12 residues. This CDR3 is CASSSDPGEPFF. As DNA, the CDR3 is TGTGCCAGCAGCAGTGACCCCGGGGAGCCGTTTTTT.

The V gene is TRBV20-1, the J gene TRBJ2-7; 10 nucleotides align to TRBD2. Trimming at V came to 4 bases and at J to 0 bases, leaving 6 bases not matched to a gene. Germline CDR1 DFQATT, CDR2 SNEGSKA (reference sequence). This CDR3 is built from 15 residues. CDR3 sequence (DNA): TGCAGTGCTAACGGGCTAGCGGGGGTCTCCTACGAGCAGTACTTC. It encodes CSANGLAGVSYEQYF.

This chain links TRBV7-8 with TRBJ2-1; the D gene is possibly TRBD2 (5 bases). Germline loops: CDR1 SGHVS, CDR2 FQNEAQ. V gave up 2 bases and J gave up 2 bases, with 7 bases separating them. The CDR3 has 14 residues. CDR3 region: CASSLRETYNEQFF. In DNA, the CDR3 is TGTGCCAGCAGCTTAAGGGAGACCTACAATGAGCAGTTCTTC.

The CDR3 DNA is TGCGCCAGCAGCCTCAGAGTTGCGAACACTGAAGCTTTCTTT. It specifies CASSLRVANTEAFF. The rearrangement links TRBV5-1 to TRBJ1-1; D uncertain. This CDR3 spans 14 amino acids. The V gene's germline CDR1 is SGHRS and CDR2 YFSETQ. The V end was cut by 4 bases, the J end by 1 base, with 11 bases between.

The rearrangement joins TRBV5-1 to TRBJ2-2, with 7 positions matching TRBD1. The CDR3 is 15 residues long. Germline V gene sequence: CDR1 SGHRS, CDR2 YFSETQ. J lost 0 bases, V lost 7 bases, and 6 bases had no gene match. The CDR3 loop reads CASVPGQSNTGELFF. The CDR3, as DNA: TGCGCCAGCGTACCGGGACAGTCGAACACCGGGGAGCTGTTTTTT.

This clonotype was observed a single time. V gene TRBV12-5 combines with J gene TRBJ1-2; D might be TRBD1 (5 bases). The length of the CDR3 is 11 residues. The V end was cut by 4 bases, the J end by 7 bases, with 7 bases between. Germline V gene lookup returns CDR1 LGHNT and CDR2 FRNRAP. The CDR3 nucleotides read TGTGCTAGTGGTTGGGACCGTGGCTACACCTTC. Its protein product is CASGWDRGYTF.

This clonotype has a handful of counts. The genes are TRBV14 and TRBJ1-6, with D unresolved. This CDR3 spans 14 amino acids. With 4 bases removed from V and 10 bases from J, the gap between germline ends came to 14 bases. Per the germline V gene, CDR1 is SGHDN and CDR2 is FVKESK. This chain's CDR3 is CASSPAPLGSPLHF. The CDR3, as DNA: TGTGCCAGCAGCCCTGCCCCCCTCGGCTCACCCCTCCACTTT.

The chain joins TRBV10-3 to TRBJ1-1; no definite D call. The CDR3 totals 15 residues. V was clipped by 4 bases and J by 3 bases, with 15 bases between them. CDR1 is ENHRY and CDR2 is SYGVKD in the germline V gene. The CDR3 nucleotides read TGTGCCATCAGTGGGGCAAGGGCGGAAGACACTGAAGCTTTCTTT. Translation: CAISGARAEDTEAFF.

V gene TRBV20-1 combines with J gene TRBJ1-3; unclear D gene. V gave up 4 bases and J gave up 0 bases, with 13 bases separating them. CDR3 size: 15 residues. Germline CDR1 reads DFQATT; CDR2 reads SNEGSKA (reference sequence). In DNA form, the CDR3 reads TGCAGTGCTACCGGGCGGTTGAGCTCTGGAAACACCATATATTTT. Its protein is CSATGRLSSGNTIYF.

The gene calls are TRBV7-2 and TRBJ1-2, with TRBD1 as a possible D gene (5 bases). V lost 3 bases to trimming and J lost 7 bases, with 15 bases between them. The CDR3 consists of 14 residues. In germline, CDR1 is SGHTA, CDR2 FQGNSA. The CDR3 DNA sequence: TGTGCCAGCAGCTTCGAGGACAAGAGGGGTGGCTACACCTTC. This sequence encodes CASSFEDKRGGYTF. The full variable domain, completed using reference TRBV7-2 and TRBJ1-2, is GAGVSQSPSNKVTEKGKDVELRCDPISGHTALYWYRQSLGQGLEFLIYFQGNSAPDKSGLPSDRFSAERTGGSVSTLTIQRTQQEDSAVYLCASSFEDKRGGYTFGSGTRLTVV.

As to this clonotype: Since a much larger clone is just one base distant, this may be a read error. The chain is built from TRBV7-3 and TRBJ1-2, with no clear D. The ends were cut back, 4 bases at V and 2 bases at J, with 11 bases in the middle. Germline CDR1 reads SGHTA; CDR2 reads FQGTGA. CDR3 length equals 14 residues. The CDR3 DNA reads TGTGCCAGCAGCTCCCCTGAAGTCAACTATGGCTACACCTTC. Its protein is CASSSPEVNYGYTF.

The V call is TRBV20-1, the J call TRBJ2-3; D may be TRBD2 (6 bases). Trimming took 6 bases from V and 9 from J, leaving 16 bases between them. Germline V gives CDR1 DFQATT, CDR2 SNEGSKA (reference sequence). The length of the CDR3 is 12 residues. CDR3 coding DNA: TGCAGTGCCGCTATTTCGGGGGTGACGCAGTATTTT. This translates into CSAAISGVTQYF.

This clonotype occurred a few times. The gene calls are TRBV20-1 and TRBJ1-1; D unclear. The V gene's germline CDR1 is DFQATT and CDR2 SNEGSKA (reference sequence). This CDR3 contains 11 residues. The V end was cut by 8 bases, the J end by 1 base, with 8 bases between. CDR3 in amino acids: CSTGENTEAFF. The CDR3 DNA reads TGCAGTACCGGGGAGAACACTGAAGCTTTCTTT.

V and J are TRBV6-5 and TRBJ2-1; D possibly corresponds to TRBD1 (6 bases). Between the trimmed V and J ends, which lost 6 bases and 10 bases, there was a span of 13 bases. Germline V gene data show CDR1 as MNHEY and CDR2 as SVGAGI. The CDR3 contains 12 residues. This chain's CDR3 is CASRDSPEEQFF. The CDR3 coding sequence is TGTGCCAGCAGGGACAGTCCTGAGGAGCAGTTCTTC.

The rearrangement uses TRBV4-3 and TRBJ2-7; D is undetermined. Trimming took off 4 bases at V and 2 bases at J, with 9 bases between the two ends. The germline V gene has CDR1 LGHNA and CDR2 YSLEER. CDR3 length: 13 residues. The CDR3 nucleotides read TGCGCCAGCAGCCCCCGGACCGCCTACGAGCAGTACTTC. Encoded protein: CASSPRTAYEQYF.

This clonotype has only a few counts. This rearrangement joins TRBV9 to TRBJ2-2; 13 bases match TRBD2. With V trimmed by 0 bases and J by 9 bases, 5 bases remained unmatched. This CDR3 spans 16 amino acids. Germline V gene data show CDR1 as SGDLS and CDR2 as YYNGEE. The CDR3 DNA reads TGTGCCAGCAGCGTAGAAACTAGCGGGAGGGCCTGGGAGCTGTTTTTT. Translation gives CASSVETSGRAWELFF.

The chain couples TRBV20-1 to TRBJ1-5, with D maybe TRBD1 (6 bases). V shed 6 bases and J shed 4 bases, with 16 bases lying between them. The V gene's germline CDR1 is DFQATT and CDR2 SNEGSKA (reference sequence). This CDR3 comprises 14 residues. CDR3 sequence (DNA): TGCAGTGCCCGAGGGGGGGGTTCTAATCAGCCCCAGCATTTT. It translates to CSARGGGSNQPQHF.